This entry describes one TCR beta chain. Other DNA sequences within the sample encode an identical CDR3. The data belong to a study of shared clonotypes between healthy human individuals. Terminally differentiated effector memory CD45RA+ cells were excluded from the naive CD8 cells, which were CD45RO-negative and positively selected for CCR7. Germline CDR1 and CDR2: SGDLS and YYNGEE. V gave up 4 bases and J gave up 6 bases, with 7 bases separating them. The CDR3 extends over 12 amino acids. Methods used by the authors: Owing to the provision of junction-only sequences devoid of quality scores by immunoSEQ, filtering differed. The data were produced by immunoSEQ multiplex PCR, yet TCRdb's version contains in-frame clones alone and is incomplete. That table gives V, J and clone size, and the DNA gave D and trimming. The sample includes around 2,000,000 clones, just over 90% of them seen just once.

This clonotype was obtained from a man aged 18 to 30 in good health. Some clones in this sample may be carry-over from other donors' samples. Sequenced material: naive CD8+ T cells from PBMCs. The V and J genes are TRBV9 and TRBJ2-2, with no clear D. Here the CDR3 reads CASSPSPGELFF. CDR3 DNA sequence: TGTGCCAGCAGCCCCTCCCCCGGGGAGCTGTTTTTT.